This T cell receptor (beta chain) was observed in a study of blood T cells in healthy people across ages. Overall study: Template switching retrieved approximately one barcoded beta molecule for each two T cells.

Ten or more counts support this clonotype. Its antigen is unidentified. Alongside a J-beta primer mix, a sample-barcoded 5' primer served in a second PCR lasting about 7 to 12 cycles. Via MiXCR, TCRdb re-called the 5' RACE reads, giving one row per CDR3 protein. The sample yields hundreds of thousands of distinct CDR3 sequences, less than 35% seen once. Study-level results: Calculation of diversity from one million T cells yielded estimates considered to be underestimates. In long-lived donors, naive CD4+ cell counts and diversity exceeded those of aged donors.

Healthy Caucasian individuals from Russia aged roughly 6 to 90 served as donors. The CDR3 contains 14 residues. The V gene end was trimmed by 8 bases and the J gene end by 5 bases; junction bases not matched to a gene: 10. Germline V gives CDR1 MNHEY, CDR2 SVGAGI. This chain links TRBV6-5 with TRBJ2-7; 9 bases align to TRBD1. Source material: blood. The receptor was isolated from an elderly woman in good health. The CDR3 loop is CASRPMGTGHEQYF. CDR3 DNA sequence: TGTGCCAGCCGGCCAATGGGGACAGGGCACGAGCAGTACTTC.